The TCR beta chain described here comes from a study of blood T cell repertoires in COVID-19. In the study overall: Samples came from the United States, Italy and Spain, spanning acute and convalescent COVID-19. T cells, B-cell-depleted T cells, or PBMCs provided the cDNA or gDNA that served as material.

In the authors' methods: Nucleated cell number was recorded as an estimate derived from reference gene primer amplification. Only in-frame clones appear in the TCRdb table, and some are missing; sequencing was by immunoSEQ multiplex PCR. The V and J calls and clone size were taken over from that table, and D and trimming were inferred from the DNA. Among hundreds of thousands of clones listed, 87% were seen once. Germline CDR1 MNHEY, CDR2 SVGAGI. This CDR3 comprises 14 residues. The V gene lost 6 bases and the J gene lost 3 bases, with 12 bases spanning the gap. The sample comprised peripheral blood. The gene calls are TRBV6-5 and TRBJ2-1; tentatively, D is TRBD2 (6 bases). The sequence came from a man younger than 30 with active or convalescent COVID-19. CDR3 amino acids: CASRGGPHYNEQFF. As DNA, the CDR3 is TGTGCCAGCAGGGGGGGACCGCACTACAATGAGCAGTTCTTC.